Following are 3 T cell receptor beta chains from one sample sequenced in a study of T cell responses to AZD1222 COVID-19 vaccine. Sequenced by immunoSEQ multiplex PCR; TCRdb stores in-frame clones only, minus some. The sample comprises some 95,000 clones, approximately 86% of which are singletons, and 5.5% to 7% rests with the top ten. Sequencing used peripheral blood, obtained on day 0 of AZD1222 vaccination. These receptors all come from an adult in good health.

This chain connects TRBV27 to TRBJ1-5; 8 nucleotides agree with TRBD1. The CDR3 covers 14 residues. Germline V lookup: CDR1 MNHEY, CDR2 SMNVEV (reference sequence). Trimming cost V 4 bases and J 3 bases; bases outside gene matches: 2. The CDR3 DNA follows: TGTGCCAGCAGTTCGGACAGGGCCAATCAGCCCCAGCATTTT. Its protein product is CASSSDRANQPQHF.

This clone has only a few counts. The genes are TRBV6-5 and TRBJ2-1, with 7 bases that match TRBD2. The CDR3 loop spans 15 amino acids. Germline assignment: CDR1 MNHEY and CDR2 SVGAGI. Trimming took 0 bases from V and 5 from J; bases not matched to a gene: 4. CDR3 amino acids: CASSYSLGTNNEQFF. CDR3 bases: TGTGCCAGCAGTTACTCGTTAGGGACTAACAATGAGCAGTTCTTC.

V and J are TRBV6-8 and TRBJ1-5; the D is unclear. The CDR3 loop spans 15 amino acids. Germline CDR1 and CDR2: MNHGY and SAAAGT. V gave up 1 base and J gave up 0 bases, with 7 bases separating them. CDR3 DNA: TGTGCCAGCAGTTACTTTAAGGATAGCAATCAGCCCCAGCATTTT. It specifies CASSYFKDSNQPQHF.